These 15 T cell receptor beta chains share one sample of origin, sequenced in a study of blood T cell repertoires in COVID-19. Profiled with immunoSEQ multiplex PCR; TCRdb holds only in-frame clones, not every one. The sample consists of over 450,000 clones, roughly nine tenths of them appearing once. The sequenced sample consisted of peripheral blood. The receptors derive from a man aged 18 to 30 with COVID-19, enrolled during active disease.

The chain has TRBV6-5 and TRBJ1-2; 7 bases are shared with TRBD1. The length of the CDR3 is 13 residues. Trimming at V came to 6 bases and at J to 4 bases, leaving 5 bases not matched to a gene. CDR1 MNHEY and CDR2 SVGAGI come from the germline V gene. CDR3 loop: CASRSGQRYGYTF. As DNA, the CDR3 is TGTGCCAGCAGATCGGGACAGCGCTATGGCTACACCTTC.

The chain uses TRBV5-4 and TRBJ2-7; TRBD1 aligns across 9 bases. Germline CDR1 reads SGHNT; CDR2 reads YYREEE (reference sequence). The CDR3 totals 16 residues. V shed 6 bases and J 5 bases; nucleotides not matched to a gene: 15. The CDR3 sequence: CASNPGPRDREHEQYF. The CDR3 region has the DNA TGTGCCAGCAACCCTGGGCCCCGGGACAGGGAGCACGAGCAGTACTTC.

The J gene is TRBJ2-1, the V gene TRBV24-1; D is unclear. The CDR3 totals 13 residues. Germline V CDR1 and CDR2: KGHDR, SFDVKD. Deletions cut 4 bases from V and 6 bases from J, with 9 bases between. Written as DNA, the CDR3 is TGTGCCACCAGTGAAGAGAAACTCAATGAGCAGTTCTTC. Translation: CATSEEKLNEQFF.

V gene TRBV10-3 combines with J gene TRBJ2-1; possible D gene TRBD2, 6 bases. The CDR3 runs to 11 residues. Per germline, CDR1 ENHRY and CDR2 SYGVKD. With 8 bases removed from V and 7 bases from J, the gap between germline ends came to 9 bases. CDR3 in DNA: TGTGCCATCGGGGGAGGAAATGAGCAGTTCTTC. Residues: CAIGGGNEQFF.

The V and J genes are TRBV6-5 and TRBJ1-5; tentative D call: TRBD1 (5 bases). V was pared by 7 bases and J by 3 bases, with 13 bases between. The CDR3 length is 14 residues. Germline CDR1 is MNHEY and CDR2 is SVGAGI. CDR3 in amino acids: CASTFGGDNQPQHF. The CDR3 nucleotides are TGTGCCAGCACTTTCGGGGGGGACAATCAGCCCCAGCATTTT.

V usage is TRBV11-3 and J usage is TRBJ2-7; the D gene is possibly TRBD1 (6 bases). V lost 5 bases and J lost 2, with 16 bases in between. The CDR3 is 15 residues long. CDR1 is SGHNT and CDR2 is YENEEA in the germline V gene. As DNA, the CDR3 is TGTGCCAGCAGCACTGGACAGAGTAAGACCTACGAGCAGTACTTC. It yields the protein CASSTGQSKTYEQYF.

The chain links TRBV7-9 to TRBJ2-1; TRBD1 might be the D (7 bases). The germline gives CDR1 SEHNR, CDR2 FQNEAQ (reference sequence). The V gene lost 4 bases and the J gene lost 9 bases, with 10 bases spanning the gap. This CDR3 is 12 amino acids long. The CDR3: CASSSGGTEQFF. Written as DNA, the CDR3 is TGTGCCAGCAGCTCAGGGGGGACTGAGCAGTTCTTC.

The V call is TRBV7-3, the J call TRBJ2-5; 9 nucleotides match TRBD2. The CDR3 consists of 15 residues. Germline CDR1 is SGHTA and CDR2 is FQGTGA. V lost 2 bases and J lost 5; bases outside the gene matches: 6. The DNA for the CDR3 is TGTGCCAGCAGCTTAGGCGGGAGGGCCGGGGAGACCCAGTACTTC. Translating gives CASSLGGRAGETQYF.

This clone has just one count. The V and J genes are TRBV2 and TRBJ2-1; D might be TRBD1 (6 bases). V was cut by 2 bases and J by 5 bases, with 16 bases left in between. This CDR3 region has 16 residues. Germline CDR1 is SNHLY and CDR2 is FYNNEI. CDR3 region: CASSERQASLDNEQFF. The CDR3 coding sequence is TGTGCCAGCAGTGAACGACAGGCCTCCCTTGACAATGAGCAGTTCTTC.

The chain combines TRBV11-2 with TRBJ2-3, with D possibly TRBD1 on 5 matching bases. Germline CDR1 and CDR2: SGHAT and FQNNGV. The CDR3 contains 13 residues. The ends were cut back, 5 bases at V and 8 bases at J, with 14 bases in the middle. CDR3: CASSTAQGATQYF. CDR3 DNA sequence: TGTGCCAGCAGCACAGCTCAGGGCGCTACGCAGTATTTT.

The chain links TRBV9 to TRBJ1-1; perhaps TRBD1 as D (6 bases). There are 15 residues in the CDR3. V lost 3 bases and J lost 1, with 13 bases in between. Germline CDR1 SGDLS, CDR2 YYNGEE. The CDR3 coding sequence is TGTGCCAGCAGCGCCCCTAGGGGGGGGAACACTGAAGCTTTCTTT. Residues: CASSAPRGGNTEAFF. Complete variable domain (other parts from reference TRBV9 and TRBJ1-1): DSGVTQTPKHLITATGQRVTLRCSPRSGDLSVYWYQQSLDQGLQFLIQYYNGEERAKGNILERFSAQQFPDLHSELNLSSLELGDSALYFCASSAPRGGNTEAFFGQGTRLTVV.

The chain has TRBV30 and TRBJ2-3; no clear D. From germline, CDR1 is GTSNPN and CDR2 SVGIG (reference sequence). V gave up 0 bases and J gave up 6 bases, with 10 bases separating them. CDR3 length: 13 residues. CDR3 in DNA: TGTGCCTGGAGTGTAATGGGCCCCGATACGCAGTATTTT. The encoded protein is CAWSVMGPDTQYF.

The table lists this clone with a count of one. As DNA, the CDR3 is TGTGCCAGCAGCCCCCTGACAGGGTTGGAAAACACTGAAGCTTTCTTT. This translates into CASSPLTGLENTEAFF. The chain recombines TRBV5-4 with TRBJ1-1; 7 bases are shared with TRBD1. Germline V CDR1 and CDR2: SGHNT, YYREEE (reference sequence). The CDR3 runs 16 residues. The V gene end was trimmed by 4 bases and the J gene end by 2 bases; junction bases not matched to a gene: 11.

The chain combines TRBV19 with TRBJ1-3; unclear D gene. V shed 1 base and J shed 0 bases, with 7 bases lying between them. The CDR3 extends over 15 amino acids. The germline V gene has CDR1 LNHDA and CDR2 SQIVND (reference sequence). CDR3 nucleotide sequence: TGTGCCAGTAGTATAGGGGGAGACTCTGGAAACACCATATATTTT. Its translation is CASSIGGDSGNTIYF. The full variable domain, with the rest looked up from reference TRBV19 and TRBJ1-3, is DGGITQSPKYLFRKEGQNVTLSCEQNLNHDAMYWYRQDPGQGLRLIYYSQIVNDFQKGDIAEGYSVSREKKESFPLTVTSAQKNPTAFYLCASSIGGDSGNTIYFGEGSWLTVV.

The CDR3 DNA follows: TGTGCCAGCAGTCCCGTAGACAGTTCGAACACTGAAGCTTTCTTT. Encoded protein: CASSPVDSSNTEAFF. V gene TRBV27 combines with J gene TRBJ1-1; D is possibly TRBD1 (5 bases). Germline CDR1 MNHEY, CDR2 SMNVEV (reference sequence). The CDR3 runs to 15 residues. The V gene lost 5 bases and the J gene lost 1 base, with 14 bases spanning the gap.